Listed below are T cell receptor beta chains from one sample, sequenced in a study of shared clonotypes between healthy human individuals. Method: immunoSEQ multiplex PCR; TCRdb's copy keeps in-frame clones and lacks some. Of 2 million or so clones in the sample, 85% to 95% were seen once. The specimen sequenced was naive CD4+ T cells sorted from blood. All receptors derive from a man aged 18 to 30 in good health. The CDR3 runs from the conserved cysteine through the conserved F or W. Fields, in order: V gene, D gene, J gene, clone size, CDR3 protein, CDR3 DNA. D genes are given only for firm matches. Size tells how often a clone was seen (once, few, many) or the class of an expanded clone, and some rows leave it out.

TRBV10-3	.	TRBJ1-2	once	CAISEGGRYGYTF	TGTGCCATCAGTGAGGGGGGGAGGTATGGCTACACCTTC
TRBV29-1	.	TRBJ1-1	.	CSPYLGLPNTEAFF	TGCAGCCCTTATCTAGGACTTCCGAACACTGAAGCTTTCTTT
TRBV18	.	TRBJ2-5	.	CASSPIASQWETQYF	TGTGCCAGCTCACCCATAGCGTCCCAGTGGGAGACCCAGTACTTC
TRBV11-2	TRBD1	TRBJ2-1	.	CACIDRGRDNEQFF	TGTGCCTGCATAGACAGGGGAAGAGACAATGAGCAGTTCTTC
TRBV7-2	.	TRBJ1-6	.	CASSLDMARAPLHF	TGTGCCAGCAGCTTAGACATGGCACGGGCACCCCTCCACTTT
TRBV18	TRBD2	TRBJ2-7	once	CASSPGRESYEQYF	TGTGCCAGCTCACCCGGGAGGGAATCCTACGAGCAGTACTTC
TRBV21-1	.	TRBJ2-7	.	CASSKVGEYEQYF	TGTGCCAGCAGCAAAGTTGGCGAATACGAGCAGTACTTC
TRBV4-3	.	TRBJ2-1	.	CASSQEQDRYNEQFF	TGCGCCAGCAGCCAAGAACAGGACAGATACAATGAGCAGTTCTTC
TRBV2	.	TRBJ2-5	.	CASSAQGQETQYF	TGTGCCAGCAGTGCCCAGGGCCAAGAGACCCAGTACTTC
TRBV30	.	TRBJ1-5	once	CAWSTQENQPQHF	TGTGCCTGGAGTACGCAGGAAAACCAGCCCCAGCATTTT